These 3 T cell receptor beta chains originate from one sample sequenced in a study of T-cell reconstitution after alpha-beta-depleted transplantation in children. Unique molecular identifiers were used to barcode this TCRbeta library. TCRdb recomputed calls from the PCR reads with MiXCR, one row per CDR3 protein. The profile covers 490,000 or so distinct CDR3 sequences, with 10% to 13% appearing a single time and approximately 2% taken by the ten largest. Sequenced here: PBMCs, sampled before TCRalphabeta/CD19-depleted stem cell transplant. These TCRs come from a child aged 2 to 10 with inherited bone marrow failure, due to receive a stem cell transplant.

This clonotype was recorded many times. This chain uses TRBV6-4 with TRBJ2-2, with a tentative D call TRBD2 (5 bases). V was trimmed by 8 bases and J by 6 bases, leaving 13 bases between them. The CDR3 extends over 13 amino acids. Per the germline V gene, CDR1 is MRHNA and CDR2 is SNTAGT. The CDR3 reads CASAEPSSGELFF. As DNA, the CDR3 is TGTGCCAGCGCTGAGCCTAGCTCCGGGGAGCTGTTTTTT.

This CDR3 reads CASSLSSGNFNEQYF. In DNA, the CDR3 is TGTGCCAGCAGCTTATCTAGCGGGAATTTCAACGAGCAGTACTTC. The chain employs TRBV7-2 and TRBJ2-7; 9 positions agree with TRBD2. The CDR3 extends over 15 amino acids. Germline V gene sequence: CDR1 SGHTA, CDR2 FQGNSA. V trimming: 2 bases; J trimming: 5 bases; junction bases outside the gene matches: 7.

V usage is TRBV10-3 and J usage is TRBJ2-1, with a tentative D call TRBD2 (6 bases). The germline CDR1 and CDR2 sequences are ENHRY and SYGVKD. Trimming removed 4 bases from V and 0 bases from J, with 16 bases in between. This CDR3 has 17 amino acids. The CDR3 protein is CAISGPSLAPSYNEQFF. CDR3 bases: TGTGCCATCAGTGGCCCGAGTCTAGCGCCCTCCTACAATGAGCAGTTCTTC.